The 32 T cell receptor beta chains reported below all come from one sample, sequenced in a study of T cell responses to AZD1222 COVID-19 vaccine. Profiled with immunoSEQ multiplex PCR; TCRdb holds only in-frame clones, not every one. The data contain 150,000 to 200,000 clones, over 80% of them singletons. The source material was peripheral blood, sampled on day 0 of AZD1222 vaccination. Receptors were obtained from an adult in good health.

This rearrangement joins TRBV9 to TRBJ2-4; the D gene is possibly TRBD1 (5 bases). Per germline, CDR1 SGDLS and CDR2 YYNGEE. The V gene lost 0 bases and the J gene lost 0 bases, with 10 bases spanning the gap. The CDR3 loop spans 16 amino acids. The CDR3, as DNA: TGTGCCAGCAGCGTAGGACAGACCCTAGCCAAAAACATTCAGTACTTC. Translating it yields CASSVGQTLAKNIQYF.

V is TRBV5-1 and J is TRBJ2-4, with TRBD2 identical over 10 bases. CDR1 and CDR2 from the germline V gene are SGHRS and YFSETQ. J lost 7 bases, V lost 0 bases, and 10 bases had no gene match. This CDR3 comprises 17 residues. The CDR3 DNA sequence: TGCGCCAGCAGCTTGGAAACGCTAGCGGGAGTTAAGAACATTCAGTACTTC. It translates to CASSLETLAGVKNIQYF.

V is TRBV15 and J is TRBJ2-6, with TRBD1 matching 8 bases. The CDR3 contains 19 residues. Germline CDR1 reads LNHNV; CDR2 reads YYDKDF (reference sequence). The ends lost 3 bases at V and 0 bases at J; junction bases unmatched: 10. In DNA form, the CDR3 reads TGTGCCACCAGCAGTACCCAGGGGGCAGGGAGCTCTGGGGCCAACGTCCTGACTTTC. This translates into CATSSTQGAGSSGANVLTF.

The gene calls are TRBV7-2 and TRBJ2-5; 8 bases are a match to TRBD1. The V and J ends lost 6 bases and 4 bases, in that order; junction bases with no gene match: 13. Germline V gene data show CDR1 as SGHTA and CDR2 as FQGNSA. The CDR3 loop spans 16 amino acids. The CDR3 loop is CASRRTRGRWGETQYF. CDR3 DNA: TGTGCCAGCAGACGCACCAGGGGGCGATGGGGAGAGACCCAGTACTTC.

On this clone itself: A read error may account for a junction end that differs from germline. This chain connects TRBV19 to TRBJ2-3; maybe TRBD1 (8 bases). The CDR3 has 16 residues. Germline values: CDR1 LNHDA, CDR2 SQIVND (reference sequence). CDR3: CASSIGRTGRADTQYF. The CDR3 DNA reads as TGTGCCAGTAGTATTGGACGGACAGGGAGGGCAGATACACAGTATTTT.

The chain is built from TRBV27 and TRBJ2-2; 7 bases match TRBD1. Germline V CDR1 and CDR2: MNHEY, SMNVEV (reference sequence). The CDR3 runs 17 residues. Trimming at V came to 3 bases and at J to 0 bases, leaving 7 bases not matched to a gene. Written as DNA, the CDR3 is TGTGCCAGCAGTTTGGGACAGACCCTTGCGAACACCGGGGAGCTGTTTTTT. Amino acid sequence: CASSLGQTLANTGELFF.

The rearrangement links TRBV7-9 to TRBJ1-1; D is uncertain. Looked up from germline, CDR1 is SEHNR and CDR2 is FQNEAQ (reference sequence). The CDR3 loop spans 14 amino acids. Trimming pared 3 bases from V and 7 bases from J, leaving 15 bases between. The CDR3 is CASSFSSGLGEAFF. The CDR3 DNA follows: TGTGCCAGCAGCTTTTCATCCGGTCTGGGTGAAGCTTTCTTT.

J is TRBJ2-2 and V is TRBV5-1, with D perhaps being TRBD1 or TRBD2 (5 bases each). Trimming shortened V by 4 bases and J by 0 bases, and 19 bases separated the two germline ends. The germline gives CDR1 SGHRS, CDR2 YFSETQ. The CDR3 totals 18 residues. CDR3 in DNA: TGCGCCAGCAGCAGCCGGGGTTCTGGGGCCTCGAACACCGGGGAGCTGTTTTTT. As protein: CASSSRGSGASNTGELFF.

The rearrangement uses TRBV24-1 and TRBJ2-7, with D perhaps given as TRBD1 or TRBD2 (5 bases each). Trimming pared 4 bases from V and 3 bases from J, leaving 15 bases between. The germline CDR1 and CDR2 sequences are KGHDR and SFDVKD. The CDR3 spans 15 residues. The CDR3 region has the DNA TGTGCCACCAGTGACCCGGGACGGAGTTACTACGAGCAGTACTTC. Protein sequence: CATSDPGRSYYEQYF.

The chain links TRBV9 to TRBJ2-7; 9 bases are a match to TRBD2. Germline CDR1 is SGDLS and CDR2 is YYNGEE. The CDR3 loop spans 15 amino acids. V dropped 0 bases and J dropped 5; count of bases not matched to a gene: 6. The CDR3 sequence: CASSVEGLALNEQYF. For the CDR3, the DNA is TGTGCCAGCAGCGTAGAGGGACTAGCACTAAACGAGCAGTACTTC.

The chain combines TRBV6-6 with TRBJ1-4; tentatively, D is TRBD1 (5 bases). The V end lost 8 bases, the J end lost 5 bases, and 21 bases lay between the germline ends. The CDR3 is 16 amino acids. Germline CDR1 MNHNY, CDR2 SVGAGI (reference sequence). Written as DNA, the CDR3 is TGTGCCAGCTCAAAAGGGGCGTCTTGGCACAATGAAAAACTGTTTTTT. It translates to CASSKGASWHNEKLFF.

The chain links TRBV19 to TRBJ2-5; unclear D gene. CDR3 size: 15 residues. V was clipped by 3 bases and J by 4 bases, with 15 bases between them. CDR1 is LNHDA and CDR2 is SQIVND in the germline V gene (reference sequence). Here the CDR3 reads CASSMTDLLGETQYF. DNA for the CDR3: TGTGCCAGTAGTATGACGGACCTCCTAGGAGAGACCCAGTACTTC.

The chain has TRBV5-1 and TRBJ2-1; 9 bases map to TRBD1. The CDR3 has 16 residues. V gave up 2 bases and J gave up 7 bases; unmatched junction bases: 10. CDR1 and CDR2 (germline): SGHRS, YFSETQ. The CDR3 here is CASSLGDRELRNEQFF. In nucleotides, the CDR3 is TGCGCCAGCAGCTTAGGGGACAGGGAGTTGCGGAATGAGCAGTTCTTC.

This clone occurred a few times. The gene calls are TRBV6-4 and TRBJ2-3; 8 positions agree with TRBD2. The germline CDR1 and CDR2 sequences are MRHNA and SNTAGT. With V trimmed by 2 bases and J by 5 bases, 9 bases remained unmatched. The CDR3 totals 16 residues. Here the CDR3 reads CASSDGDGGVRDTQYF. The DNA for the CDR3 is TGTGCCAGCAGTGACGGAGACGGGGGGGTGAGAGATACGCAGTATTTT.

The chain uses TRBV4-3 and TRBJ2-5, with 13 bases matching TRBD2. This CDR3 has 18 amino acids. Germline V lookup: CDR1 LGHNA, CDR2 YSLEER. Trimming took 0 bases from V and 4 from J; bases not matched to a gene: 8. CDR3 bases: TGCGCCAGCAGCCAAGAACTAGCGGGAGGGCCTGGGAGAGAGACCCAGTACTTC. This encodes CASSQELAGGPGRETQYF.

This sequence joins TRBV7-2 and TRBJ1-1; D is uncertain. CDR1 is SGHTA and CDR2 is FQGNSA in the germline V gene. The V end lost 5 bases, the J end lost 0 bases, and 13 bases lay between the germline ends. The CDR3 runs to 15 residues. CDR3 in amino acids: CASSPSAGMNTEAFF. The CDR3 DNA reads as TGTGCCAGCAGCCCGTCGGCAGGAATGAACACTGAAGCTTTCTTT.

The chain combines TRBV6-5 with TRBJ2-3; 11 nucleotides agree with TRBD1. V dropped 9 bases and J dropped 3; count of bases not matched to a gene: 2. This CDR3 contains 13 residues. Germline lookup yields CDR1 MNHEY and CDR2 SVGAGI. This CDR3 is CASGTGGTDTQYF. The DNA for the CDR3 is TGTGCCAGTGGGACAGGGGGAACAGATACGCAGTATTTT.

The genes are TRBV19 and TRBJ2-2, with TRBD1 as a possible D gene (6 bases). V shed 10 bases and J shed 4 bases, with 10 bases lying between them. Germline V gene sequence: CDR1 LNHDA, CDR2 SQIVND (reference sequence). The CDR3 is made up of 12 amino acids. CDR3 nucleotides: TGTGCCATTAAGACAGGCACCGGGGAGCTGTTTTTT. Protein: CAIKTGTGELFF.

V usage is TRBV2 and J usage is TRBJ1-2, with 8 positions matching TRBD1. V shed 3 bases, J shed 7 bases, and the junction held 1 base outside the gene matches. This CDR3 comprises 12 residues. The V gene's germline CDR1 is SNHLY and CDR2 FYNNEI. CDR3 sequence: CASSDRGLGYTF. CDR3 nucleotide sequence: TGTGCCAGCAGTGACAGGGGGCTTGGCTACACCTTC.

The chain has TRBV6-1 and TRBJ2-1, with D hard to call. The CDR3 runs to 14 residues. V was cut by 1 base and J by 5 bases, with 9 bases left in between. Germline lookup yields CDR1 MNHNS and CDR2 SASEGT. The CDR3 coding sequence is TGTGCCAGCAGTGAAGGGGGTCTCAACAATGAGCAGTTCTTC. This encodes CASSEGGLNNEQFF.

This chain connects TRBV11-2 to TRBJ1-1; unclear D gene. Germline V gives CDR1 SGHAT, CDR2 FQNNGV. This CDR3 has 12 amino acids. V lost 6 bases and J 1 base, leaving 6 bases between the germline ends. CDR3 nucleotides: TGTGCCAGCAGGCGGGGGAACACTGAAGCTTTCTTT. It codes for CASRRGNTEAFF.

This chain uses TRBV19 with TRBJ1-4; D gene unclear. This CDR3 has 13 residues. The germline CDR1 and CDR2 sequences are LNHDA and SQIVND (reference sequence). Between the trimmed V and J ends, which lost 7 bases and 6 bases, there was a span of 12 bases. CDR3 in DNA: TGTGCCAGTAACAAGGGATCGGATGAAAAACTGTTTTTT. It translates to CASNKGSDEKLFF.

The V call is TRBV19, the J call TRBJ2-7; maybe TRBD1 (6 bases). Germline loops: CDR1 LNHDA, CDR2 SQIVND (reference sequence). V lost 8 bases, J lost 6 bases, and 20 bases lay in between. The length of the CDR3 is 14 residues. CDR3 loop: CASSTGMPNSEQYF. The CDR3, as DNA: TGTGCCAGTTCTACAGGGATGCCGAATAGCGAGCAGTACTTC.

The V gene is TRBV5-6, the J gene TRBJ1-2; no definite D call. Germline CDR1 SGHDT, CDR2 YYEEEE. Trimming cost V 4 bases and J 4 bases, with 11 bases left between them. CDR3 length: 13 residues. The CDR3 protein is CASSPSTTYGYTF. DNA of the CDR3: TGTGCCAGCAGCCCCTCTACTACCTATGGCTACACCTTC.

This chain joins TRBV13 and TRBJ2-2, with D hard to call. The CDR3 runs 14 residues. Looked up from germline, CDR1 is PRHDT and CDR2 is FYEKMQ (reference sequence). Trimming removed 10 bases at V and 5 bases at J, with 17 bases between. CDR3 sequence reads: CAIESGTKTGELFF. In DNA form, the CDR3 reads TGTGCCATCGAATCCGGCACCAAAACCGGGGAGCTGTTTTTT.

On this clone: One junction end does not reproduce the germline sequence, and a read error may be involved. This chain's CDR3 is CASGDRGYASPLHF. The CDR3 DNA sequence: TGTGCCAGCGGTGACAGGGGGTACGCCTCACCCCTCCACTTT. The chain has TRBV2 and TRBJ1-6, with TRBD1 matching over 9 bases. The CDR3 contains 14 residues. Germline V lookup: CDR1 SNHLY, CDR2 FYNNEI.

V is TRBV9 and J is TRBJ2-5, with a weak D call TRBD2 (6 bases). Trimming took off 0 bases at V and 4 bases at J, with 10 bases between the two ends. CDR1 is SGDLS and CDR2 is YYNGEE in the germline V gene. This CDR3 has 14 residues. CDR3 protein: CASSVDQGGETQYF. CDR3 in DNA: TGTGCCAGCAGCGTAGATCAGGGAGGAGAGACCCAGTACTTC.

V is TRBV9 and J is TRBJ2-5, with D possibly matching TRBD2 (5 bases). The CDR3 sequence is 13 residues long. With 0 bases removed from V and 5 bases from J, the gap between germline ends came to 8 bases. The V gene's germline CDR1 is SGDLS and CDR2 YYNGEE. CDR3 in DNA: TGTGCCAGCAGCGTAGGATCGGGGGAGACCCAGTACTTC. It encodes CASSVGSGETQYF.

CDR3 nucleotides: TGCGCCAGCAGCTTGGCCCAGCTCCGGGACTCGAATGAGCAGTTCTTC. Its translation is CASSLAQLRDSNEQFF. The V and J genes are TRBV5-1 and TRBJ2-1, with D perhaps TRBD2 (6 bases). The CDR3 covers 16 residues. Germline CDR1 SGHRS, CDR2 YFSETQ. The V end lost 0 bases, the J end lost 7 bases, and 17 bases lay between the germline ends.

The chain uses TRBV7-2 and TRBJ1-1; D gene uncertain. There are 13 residues in the CDR3. V lost 8 bases and J lost 0, with 10 bases in between. Germline assignment: CDR1 SGHTA and CDR2 FQGNSA. This CDR3 is CASSRTVNTEAFF. The DNA of the CDR3 is TGTGCCAGCTCCCGGACGGTGAACACTGAAGCTTTCTTT.

The chain is built from TRBV27 and TRBJ1-2, with D hard to call. The CDR3 is made up of 14 amino acids. Germline V lookup: CDR1 MNHEY, CDR2 SMNVEV (reference sequence). V was pared by 5 bases and J by 8 bases, with 18 bases between. CDR3 nucleotides: TGTGCCAGCAGTCCGTACGCTTCGAGTGGAGGCTACACCTTC. The encoded protein is CASSPYASSGGYTF.

The chain combines TRBV10-1 with TRBJ1-5; D is perhaps TRBD1 (6 bases). CDR3 length: 14 residues. Per the germline V gene, CDR1 is WNHNN and CDR2 is SYGVQD (reference sequence). CDR3 in amino acids: CPPRRGGVGQPQHF. CDR3 DNA sequence: TGCCCCCCCCGTCGAGGGGGGGTTGGCCAGCCCCAGCATTTT.